Listed here are 29 T cell receptor beta chains from one sample, sequenced in a study of blood T cell repertoires in COVID-19. Produced via immunoSEQ multiplex PCR; TCRdb's table is partial and in-frame only. The table records roughly 140,000 clones, around 87% of them present only once. The sequenced sample consisted of peripheral blood. The receptors stem from a woman aged 55-69 years with active COVID-19.

The chain employs TRBV14 and TRBJ2-3; 7 bases agree with TRBD2. The germline V gene has CDR1 SGHDN and CDR2 FVKESK. The J segment lost 1 base and the V segment lost 4 bases, leaving 2 bases of the junction unmatched. The CDR3 runs 14 residues. CDR3 in DNA: TGTGCCAGCAGCCGAGGGAGGGGCACAGATACGCAGTATTTT. Encoded protein: CASSRGRGTDTQYF. Together with reference TRBV14 and TRBJ2-3, the CDR3 gives the full variable domain: EAGVTQFPSHSVIEKGQTVTLRCDPISGHDNLYWYRRVMGKEIKFLLHFVKESKQDESGMPNNRFLAERTGGTYSTLKVQPAELEDSGVYFCASSRGRGTDTQYFGPGTRLTVL.

This clone was recorded a few times. This chain joins TRBV10-1 and TRBJ1-6; D unresolved. This CDR3 is 13 amino acids long. Germline V gives CDR1 WNHNN, CDR2 SYGVQD (reference sequence). The V gene lost 4 bases and the J gene lost 9 bases, with 10 bases spanning the gap. The CDR3 is CASSGSGGSPLHF. The CDR3 DNA follows: TGCGCCAGCAGTGGTTCGGGTGGTTCACCCCTCCACTTT.

The chain is built from TRBV4-1 and TRBJ1-1; D unresolved. Germline V CDR1 and CDR2: MGHRA, YSYEKL. CDR3 length: 15 residues. The V end lost 4 bases, the J end lost 3 bases, and 15 bases lay between the germline ends. The CDR3 region is CASSPREGLHTEAFF. For the CDR3, the DNA is TGCGCCAGCAGCCCAAGGGAGGGTTTGCACACTGAAGCTTTCTTT.

This CDR3 reads CASKEGLAEETQYF. The CDR3 DNA reads TGTGCCAGCAAGGAAGGACTAGCGGAAGAGACCCAGTACTTC. This chain connects TRBV13 to TRBJ2-5; 10 bases align to TRBD2. The germline V gene encodes CDR1 PRHDT and CDR2 FYEKMQ (reference sequence). CDR3 length equals 14 residues. With 7 bases clipped from V and 3 bases from J, the junction kept 5 bases outside the gene matches.

V and J are TRBV12-3 or TRBV12-4 and TRBJ2-5; no firm D call. The better agreement between TRBJ2-7 and the DNA end casts doubt on the J call. CDR3 length: 13 residues. The CDR3 protein is CASSLIGNYEQYF. CDR3 DNA: TGTGCCAGCAGTTTGATAGGTAACTACGAGCAGTACTTC.

This clone was counted once. DNA of the CDR3: TGCGCCAGCAGCTTGGGCCAGGTCACAGATACGCAGTATTTT. As protein: CASSLGQVTDTQYF. V is TRBV5-1 and J is TRBJ2-3; D gene ambiguous. Germline values: CDR1 SGHRS, CDR2 YFSETQ. This CDR3 region has 14 residues. V was shortened by 0 bases and J by 2 bases, with 7 bases between the two germline ends.

The chain employs TRBV24-1 and TRBJ1-1; D remains ambiguous. The CDR3 is 16 residues long. Trimming pared 4 bases from V and 5 bases from J, leaving 19 bases between. Germline CDR1 is KGHDR and CDR2 is SFDVKD. The DNA of the CDR3 is TGTGCCACCAGTGACCCGAGGAGCCTATTGTGGACTGAAGCTTTCTTT. Protein: CATSDPRSLLWTEAFF.

This clone came up once. This chain joins TRBV12-3 or TRBV12-4 and TRBJ2-1; D remains ambiguous. This CDR3 comprises 12 residues. The V and J ends lost 4 bases and 14 bases respectively, with 15 bases between them. The CDR3 loop is CASSSITTDEFF. The CDR3 DNA reads TGTGCCAGCAGTTCCATAACTACCGATGAGTTCTTC.

The V call is TRBV3-1 (or the pseudogene TRBV3-2), the J call TRBJ1-3; D is unresolved. Trimming took off 3 bases at V and 0 bases at J, with 9 bases between the two ends. Germline V lookup: CDR1 LGHDT, CDR2 YNNKEL (reference sequence). The length of the CDR3 is 15 residues. The CDR3 DNA is TGTGCCAGCAGCCAGGAGTATCTCTCTGGAAACACCATATATTTT. Its protein product is CASSQEYLSGNTIYF.

This rearrangement joins TRBV7-9 to TRBJ2-7; 7 bases line up with TRBD2. The CDR3 totals 16 residues. Germline loops: CDR1 SEHNR, CDR2 FQNEAQ (reference sequence). Losses at the gene ends were 1 base for V and 5 bases for J; bases not matched to a gene: 11. The DNA for the CDR3 is TGTGCCAGCAGCTTAGATCGGGGGAGGGCAGTCCACGAGCAGTACTTC. Protein sequence: CASSLDRGRAVHEQYF.

The chain is built from TRBV6-6 and TRBJ2-7, with a weak D call TRBD1 (5 bases). The CDR3 runs to 14 residues. V was pared by 2 bases and J by 2 bases, with 10 bases between. Germline V gives CDR1 MNHNY, CDR2 SVGAGI (reference sequence). DNA of the CDR3: TGTGCCAGCAGTTACAGGGGTGAGGCCTACGAGCAGTACTTC. As protein: CASSYRGEAYEQYF.

The V gene is TRBV12-3 or TRBV12-4, the J gene TRBJ2-7, with D unresolved. The V end lost 3 bases, the J end lost 6 bases, and 9 bases lay between the germline ends. The CDR3 totals 12 residues. The chain's CDR3 is CASSLVESEQYF. For the CDR3, the DNA is TGTGCCAGCAGTTTGGTTGAGAGCGAGCAGTACTTC.

The J gene is TRBJ2-7, the V gene TRBV2; tentative D call: TRBD1 (6 bases). The CDR3 is made up of 13 amino acids. Germline CDR1 and CDR2: SNHLY and FYNNEI. Deletions cut 3 bases from V and 7 bases from J, with 13 bases between. CDR3: CASSEGRGKEQYF. The CDR3 coding sequence is TGTGCCAGCAGTGAGGGCAGGGGTAAGGAGCAGTACTTC.

This clone was recorded only once. The DNA for the CDR3 is TGTGCCAGCAGACCAACAGGGGGCCTTGGCTACACCTTC. Protein product: CASRPTGGLGYTF. The J gene is TRBJ1-2, the V gene TRBV12-3 or TRBV12-4; TRBD1 matches at 9 bases. The CDR3 covers 13 residues. V was pared by 6 bases and J by 7 bases, with 6 bases of the junction left unmatched.

V and J are TRBV11-2 and TRBJ2-1; 8 bases align to TRBD2. V lost 0 bases and J lost 15; bases outside the gene matches: 4. Germline-derived CDR1 and CDR2 are SGHAT and FQNNGV. This CDR3 spans 12 amino acids. The CDR3 spells CASSLDHRGGFF. Here the CDR3 DNA reads TGTGCCAGCAGCTTAGATCACCGGGGGGGGTTCTTC. Based on the CDR3 plus reference TRBV11-2 and TRBJ2-1, the full variable domain is EAGVAQSPRYKIIEKRQSVAFWCNPISGHATLYWYQQILGQGPKLLIQFQNNGVVDDSQLPKDRFSAERLKGVDSTLKIQPAKLEDSAVYLCASSLDHRGGFFGPGTRLTVL.

The V call is TRBV7-9, the J call TRBJ2-7; D may be TRBD2 (6 bases). V was shortened by 5 bases and J by 6 bases, with 17 bases between the two germline ends. The germline gives CDR1 SEHNR, CDR2 FQNEAQ (reference sequence). The CDR3 is 14 residues long. The CDR3, as DNA: TGTGCCAGCAGCCAAACTAGCATCGTGGGCGAGCAGTACTTC. This codes for CASSQTSIVGEQYF.

The V call is TRBV11-2, the J call TRBJ2-7; a possible D gene is TRBD2 (5 bases). The CDR3 is 14 amino acids. Germline V CDR1 and CDR2: SGHAT, FQNNGV. V lost 2 bases and J 5 bases, leaving 13 bases between the germline ends. The DNA of the CDR3 is TGTGCCAGCAGCTTATTGCAGGCCGGGGACGAGCAGTACTTC. Its translation: CASSLLQAGDEQYF.

The chain couples TRBV29-1 to TRBJ2-7; TRBD1 aligns across 9 bases. This CDR3 region has 12 residues. Germline CDR1 and CDR2: SQVTM and ANQGSEA. Losses at the gene ends were 6 bases for V and 5 bases for J; bases not matched to a gene: 5. In DNA, the CDR3 is TGCAGCGTCGACGGGACAGGGAACGAGCAGTACTTC. Translation gives CSVDGTGNEQYF.

V gene TRBV5-4 combines with J gene TRBJ2-1; the D is unclear. The CDR3 extends over 17 amino acids. Trimming took off 1 base at V and 0 bases at J, with 14 bases between the two ends. The germline V gene has CDR1 SGHNT and CDR2 YYREEE (reference sequence). The CDR3 region has the DNA TGTGCCAGCAGCTTGAGGTCGACTTCAAACTCCTACAATGAGCAGTTCTTC. It is translated as CASSLRSTSNSYNEQFF.

This clone was recorded only once. V usage is TRBV18 and J usage is TRBJ1-3, with D unresolved. This CDR3 spans 13 amino acids. In germline, CDR1 is KGHSH, CDR2 LQKENI. The V end was cut by 2 bases, the J end by 9 bases, with 11 bases between. CDR3 DNA: TGTGCCAGCTCACCAACCGGGGTCAGCACCATATATTTT. This translates into CASSPTGVSTIYF.

This clone has just a few counts. The chain combines TRBV5-1 with TRBJ2-7, with 7 nucleotides matching TRBD2. The CDR3 loop spans 18 amino acids. V trimming: 5 bases; J trimming: 5 bases; junction bases outside the gene matches: 22. Germline-derived CDR1 and CDR2 are SGHRS and YFSETQ. CDR3 residues: CASSLGLGGNLPGNEQYF. The CDR3 DNA reads TGCGCCAGCAGTCTGGGACTGGGGGGGAATTTGCCGGGAAACGAGCAGTACTTC.

V and J are TRBV28 and TRBJ1-2; D not resolved. With 6 bases removed from V and 3 bases from J, the gap between germline ends came to 8 bases. The length of the CDR3 is 12 residues. Per the germline V gene, CDR1 is MDHEN and CDR2 is SYDVKM. CDR3 DNA sequence: TGTGCCAGCAGCGCAGGCGACTATGGCTACACCTTC. Protein product: CASSAGDYGYTF.

The chain recombines TRBV6-2 or TRBV6-3 with TRBJ2-5; TRBD2 aligns across 7 bases. Losses at the gene ends were 6 bases for V and 7 bases for J; bases not matched to a gene: 11. Germline V gene lookup returns CDR1 MNHEY and CDR2 SVGEGT. The CDR3 is 14 residues long. DNA for the CDR3: TGTGCCAGCAGCCCTTGGGAGGGCCGTGGGACCCAGTACTTC. It yields the protein CASSPWEGRGTQYF.

The rearrangement links TRBV18 to TRBJ1-1, with D possibly TRBD1 on 6 matching bases. The CDR3 is made up of 14 amino acids. The V and J ends lost 1 base and 4 bases respectively, with 10 bases between them. Germline CDR1 reads KGHSH; CDR2 reads LQKENI. This CDR3 is CASSPRVDSTEAFF. DNA for the CDR3: TGTGCCAGCTCACCACGAGTGGACAGCACTGAAGCTTTCTTT.

This clone turned up a few times. The chain employs TRBV28 and TRBJ1-6; D may be TRBD1 (5 bases). V lost 10 bases, J lost 7 bases, and 17 bases lay in between. This CDR3 has 14 amino acids. Germline V CDR1 and CDR2: MDHEN, SYDVKM. This CDR3 reads CATNRGTGNSPLHF. CDR3 DNA sequence: TGTGCCACCAACCGGGGGACGGGAAATTCACCCCTCCACTTT.

The chain uses TRBV19 and TRBJ2-7; TRBD2 matches 10 bases. Trimming cost V 3 bases and J 0 bases; bases outside gene matches: 11. From germline, CDR1 is LNHDA and CDR2 SQIVND (reference sequence). This CDR3 comprises 18 residues. The CDR3 here is CASSISLTSGYSSYEQYF. CDR3 bases: TGTGCCAGTAGTATCTCCCTGACTAGCGGGTATTCCTCCTACGAGCAGTACTTC.

The chain carries TRBV28 and TRBJ2-7; 14 nucleotides align to TRBD2. Germline V gives CDR1 MDHEN, CDR2 SYDVKM. The CDR3 extends over 15 amino acids. V shed 10 bases, J shed 4 bases, and the junction held 9 bases outside the gene matches. This CDR3 reads CAIQGTSGSGYEQYF. CDR3 DNA: TGTGCCATTCAAGGGACTAGCGGGAGTGGGTACGAGCAGTACTTC.

The chain is built from TRBV7-2 and TRBJ2-7, with D hard to call. The CDR3 spans 15 residues. V lost 1 base and J lost 0, with 10 bases in between. Germline values: CDR1 SGHTA, CDR2 FQGNSA. The CDR3 region is CASSLGSKSSYEQYF. The CDR3 DNA follows: TGTGCCAGCAGCTTAGGCTCTAAGAGCTCCTACGAGCAGTACTTC.

The chain has TRBV20-1 and TRBJ2-1; TRBD2 matches at 10 bases. With 3 bases clipped from V and 8 bases from J, the junction kept 7 bases outside the gene matches. Germline assignment: CDR1 DFQATT and CDR2 SNEGSKA (reference sequence). CDR3 size: 14 residues. As DNA, the CDR3 is TGCAGTGCTAGTCAGTTAGCGGGAGGCTATGAGCAGTTCTTC. Amino acid sequence: CSASQLAGGYEQFF.